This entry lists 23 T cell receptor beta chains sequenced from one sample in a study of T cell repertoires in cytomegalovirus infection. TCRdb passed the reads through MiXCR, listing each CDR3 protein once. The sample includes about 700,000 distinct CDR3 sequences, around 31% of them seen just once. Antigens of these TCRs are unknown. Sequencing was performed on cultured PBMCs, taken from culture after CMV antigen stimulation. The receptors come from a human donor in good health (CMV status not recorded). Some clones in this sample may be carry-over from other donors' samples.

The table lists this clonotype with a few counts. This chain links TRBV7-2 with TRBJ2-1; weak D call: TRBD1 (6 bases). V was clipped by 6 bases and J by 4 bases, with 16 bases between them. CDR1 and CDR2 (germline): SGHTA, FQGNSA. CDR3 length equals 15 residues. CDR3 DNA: TGTGCCAGCAGAATACCGGGACAACTTTACAATGAGCAGTTCTTC. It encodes CASRIPGQLYNEQFF.

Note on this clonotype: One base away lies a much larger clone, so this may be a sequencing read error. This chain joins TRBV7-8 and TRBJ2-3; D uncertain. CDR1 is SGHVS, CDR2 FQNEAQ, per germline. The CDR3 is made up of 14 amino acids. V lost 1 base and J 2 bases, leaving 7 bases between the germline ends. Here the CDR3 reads CASSLERHTDTQYF. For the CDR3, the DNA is TGTGCCAGCAGCTTAGAGAGGCACACAGATACGCAGTATTTT.

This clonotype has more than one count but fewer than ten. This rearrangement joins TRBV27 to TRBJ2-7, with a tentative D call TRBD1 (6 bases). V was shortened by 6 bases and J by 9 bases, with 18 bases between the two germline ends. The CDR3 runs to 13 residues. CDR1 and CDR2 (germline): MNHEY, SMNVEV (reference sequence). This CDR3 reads CASSLRTAEGQYF. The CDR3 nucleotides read TGTGCCAGCAGCCTCAGGACAGCCGAGGGGCAGTACTTC.

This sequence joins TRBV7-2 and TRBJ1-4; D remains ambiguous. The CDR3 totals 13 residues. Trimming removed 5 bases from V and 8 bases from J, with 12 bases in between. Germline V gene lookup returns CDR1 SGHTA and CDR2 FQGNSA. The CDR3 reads CASSLYFGEKLFF. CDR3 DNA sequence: TGTGCCAGCAGCCTCTATTTTGGGGAAAAACTGTTTTTT.

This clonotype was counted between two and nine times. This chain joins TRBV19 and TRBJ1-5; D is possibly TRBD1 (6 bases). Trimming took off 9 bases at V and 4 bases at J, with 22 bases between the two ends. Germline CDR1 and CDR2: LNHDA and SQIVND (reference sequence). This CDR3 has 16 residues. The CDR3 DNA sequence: TGTGCCAGCACTGCCCGCCGCGGGACACCTAATCAGCCCCAGCATTTT. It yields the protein CASTARRGTPNQPQHF.

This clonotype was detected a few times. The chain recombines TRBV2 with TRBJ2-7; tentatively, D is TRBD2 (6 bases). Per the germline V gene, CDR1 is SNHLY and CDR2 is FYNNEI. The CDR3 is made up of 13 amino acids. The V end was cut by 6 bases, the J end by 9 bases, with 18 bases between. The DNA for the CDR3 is TGTGCCAGCAGCGGCGCTCAGCGGGTTACGCAGTACTTC. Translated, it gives CASSGAQRVTQYF.

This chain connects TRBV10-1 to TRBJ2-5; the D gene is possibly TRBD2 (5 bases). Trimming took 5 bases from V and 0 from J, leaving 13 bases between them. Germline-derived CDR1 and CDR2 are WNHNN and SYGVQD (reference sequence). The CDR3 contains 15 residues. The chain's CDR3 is CASSPQRGYQETQYF. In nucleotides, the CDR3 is TGCGCCAGCAGTCCTCAGAGAGGGTACCAAGAGACCCAGTACTTC.

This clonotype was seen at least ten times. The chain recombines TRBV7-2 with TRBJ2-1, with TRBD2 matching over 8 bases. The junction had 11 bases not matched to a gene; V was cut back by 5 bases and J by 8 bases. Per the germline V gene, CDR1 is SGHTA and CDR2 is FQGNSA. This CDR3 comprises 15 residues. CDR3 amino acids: CASSLTAGDHHEQFF. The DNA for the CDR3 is TGTGCCAGCAGCCTAACAGCGGGGGACCATCATGAGCAGTTCTTC.

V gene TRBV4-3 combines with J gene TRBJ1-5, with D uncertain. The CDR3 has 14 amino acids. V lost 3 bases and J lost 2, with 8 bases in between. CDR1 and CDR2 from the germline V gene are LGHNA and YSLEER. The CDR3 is CASSQNGGNQPQHF. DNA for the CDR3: TGCGCCAGCAGCCAGAATGGGGGCAATCAGCCCCAGCATTTT.

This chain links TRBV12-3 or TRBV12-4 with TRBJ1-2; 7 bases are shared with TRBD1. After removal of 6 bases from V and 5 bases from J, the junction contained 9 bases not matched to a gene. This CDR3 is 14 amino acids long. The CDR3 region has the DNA TGTGCCAGCAGAGAGACAGGGCTGGATTATGGCTACACCTTC. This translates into CASRETGLDYGYTF.

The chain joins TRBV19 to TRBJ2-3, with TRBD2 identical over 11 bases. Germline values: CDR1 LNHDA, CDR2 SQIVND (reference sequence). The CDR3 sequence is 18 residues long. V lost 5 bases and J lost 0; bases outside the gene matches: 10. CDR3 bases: TGTGCCAGTAGTCCCCCTAGCGGGGGGATCGGCAGCACAGATACGCAGTATTTT. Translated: CASSPPSGGIGSTDTQYF.

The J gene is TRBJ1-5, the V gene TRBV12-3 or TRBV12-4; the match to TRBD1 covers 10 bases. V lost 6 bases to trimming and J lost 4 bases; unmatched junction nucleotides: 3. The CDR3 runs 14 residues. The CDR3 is CASRKDRGNQPQHF. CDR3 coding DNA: TGTGCCAGCAGGAAGGACAGGGGGAATCAGCCCCAGCATTTT.

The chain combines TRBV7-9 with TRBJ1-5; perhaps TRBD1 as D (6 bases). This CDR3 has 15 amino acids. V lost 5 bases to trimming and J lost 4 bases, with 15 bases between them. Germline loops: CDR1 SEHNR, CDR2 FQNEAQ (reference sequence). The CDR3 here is CASSPGQSTNQPQHF. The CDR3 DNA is TGTGCCAGCAGCCCCGGACAGAGCACAAATCAGCCCCAGCATTTT.

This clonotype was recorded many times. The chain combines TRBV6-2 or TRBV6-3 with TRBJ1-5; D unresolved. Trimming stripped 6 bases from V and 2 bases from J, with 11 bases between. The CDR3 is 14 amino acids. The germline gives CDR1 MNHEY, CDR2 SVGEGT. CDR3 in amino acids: CASSYIGGNQPQHF. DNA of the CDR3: TGTGCCAGCAGCTATATCGGAGGCAATCAGCCCCAGCATTTT.

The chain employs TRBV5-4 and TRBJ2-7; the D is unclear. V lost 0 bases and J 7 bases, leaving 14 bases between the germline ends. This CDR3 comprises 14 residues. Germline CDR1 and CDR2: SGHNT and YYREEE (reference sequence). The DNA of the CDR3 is TGTGCCAGCAGCTTGGGAGGACCAAAAGGGGAGCAGTACTTC. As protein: CASSLGGPKGEQYF.

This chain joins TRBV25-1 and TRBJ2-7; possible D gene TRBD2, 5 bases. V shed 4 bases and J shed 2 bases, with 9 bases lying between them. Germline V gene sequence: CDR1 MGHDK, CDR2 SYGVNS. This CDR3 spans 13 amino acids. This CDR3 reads CASSVGVTYEQYF. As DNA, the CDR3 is TGTGCCAGCAGTGTGGGAGTAACCTACGAGCAGTACTTC.

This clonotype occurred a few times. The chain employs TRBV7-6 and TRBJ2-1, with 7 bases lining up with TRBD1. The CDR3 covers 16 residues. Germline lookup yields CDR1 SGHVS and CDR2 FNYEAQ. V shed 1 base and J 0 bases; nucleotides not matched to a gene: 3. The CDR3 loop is CASSLEGASSYNEQFF. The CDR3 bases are TGTGCCAGCAGCTTAGAGGGGGCGAGCTCCTACAATGAGCAGTTCTTC.

This CDR3 is CASSVAGTSVYEQYF. CDR3 sequence (DNA): TGTGCCAGCAGTGTAGCCGGGACTAGCGTCTACGAGCAGTACTTC. J is TRBJ2-7 and V is TRBV25-1; 10 bases are a match to TRBD2. The CDR3 length is 15 residues. Germline V lookup: CDR1 MGHDK, CDR2 SYGVNS. V gave up 4 bases and J gave up 3 bases; unmatched junction bases: 6.

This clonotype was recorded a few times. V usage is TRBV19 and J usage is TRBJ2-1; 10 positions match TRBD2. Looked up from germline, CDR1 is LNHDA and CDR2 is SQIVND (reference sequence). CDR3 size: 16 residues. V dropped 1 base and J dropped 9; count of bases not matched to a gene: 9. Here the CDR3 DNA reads TGTGCCAGTAGTATAGTTAATAGCGGGGGGTTGGGTGAGCAGTTCTTC. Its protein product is CASSIVNSGGLGEQFF.

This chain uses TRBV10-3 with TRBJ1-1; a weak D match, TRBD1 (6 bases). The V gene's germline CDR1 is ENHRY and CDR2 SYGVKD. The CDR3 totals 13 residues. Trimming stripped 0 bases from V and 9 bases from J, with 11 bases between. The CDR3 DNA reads TGTGCCATCAGTGAGTCCCAGACAGGACAAGCTTTCTTT. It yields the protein CAISESQTGQAFF.

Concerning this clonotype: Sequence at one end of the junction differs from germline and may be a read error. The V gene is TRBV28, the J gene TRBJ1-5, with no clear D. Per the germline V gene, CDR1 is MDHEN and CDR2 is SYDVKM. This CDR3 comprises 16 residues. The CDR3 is CAGSSITVISNQPQHF. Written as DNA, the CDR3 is TGTGCCGGCAGTTCCATTACAGTGATTAGCAATCAGCCCCAGCATTTT.

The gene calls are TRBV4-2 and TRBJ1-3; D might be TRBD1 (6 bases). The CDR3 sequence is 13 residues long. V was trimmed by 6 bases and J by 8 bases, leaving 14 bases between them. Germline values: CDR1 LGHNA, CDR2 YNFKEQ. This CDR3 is CASRQTGPDTIYF. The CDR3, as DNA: TGTGCCAGCAGACAAACAGGGCCAGACACCATATATTTT.

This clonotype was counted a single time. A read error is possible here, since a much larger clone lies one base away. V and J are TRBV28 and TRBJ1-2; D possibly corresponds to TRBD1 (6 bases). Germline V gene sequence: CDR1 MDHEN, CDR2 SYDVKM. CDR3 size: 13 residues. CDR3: CSSSLGGRGGYTF. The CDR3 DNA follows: TGTTCCAGCAGCTTAGGGGGGCGAGGTGGCTACACCTTC.